Listed below are T cell receptor beta chains from one sample, sequenced in a study of blood T cell repertoires in COVID-19. This table comes from immunoSEQ multiplex PCR, and its TCRdb copy is limited to in-frame clones, with some not included. The sample contains more than 250,000 clones, approximately 85% of which appear only once. The sequencing sample was made of peripheral blood. Receptors were obtained from a middle-aged man with active or convalescent COVID-19. Each CDR3 is given without its conserved first and last residue. Fields, in order: V gene, clone size, CDR3 protein. Clone size is shown for a subset of rows, as once, few, many or a class of expanded clone.

TRBV11-2,.,ASSPARPRLAGETQY
TRBV6-6,.,ASSYSEGNTEAF
TRBV30,.,AWRGVNTEAF
TRBV30,once,AWSGGNPWRGEQY
TRBV30,once,AWRLAGGGDEQY
TRBV7-9,.,ASRTRRTSGSDEQF
TRBV5-1,.,ASSLGLAGGPQF
TRBV5-1,few,ASSLGQGRETQY
TRBV23-1,.,ASSPPGKGLAGGENTGELF
TRBV7-3,few,ASSPEFGGDNEQF
TRBV6-2/TRBV6-3,.,ASSYTRTGRDYGYT
TRBV29-1,.,SVVTTNEKLF
TRBV2,.,ASIEAGRGETQY
TRBV4-3,few,ASSQETGFFYEQY
TRBV5-8,.,ASSLGLAGAQETQY
TRBV6-5,.,ASSYVQGALSPLH
TRBV2,.,ASSEGLAKNIQY
TRBV6-5,.,ASSLTGREQY
TRBV9,.,ASSGGLAEGLEQF
TRBV11-2,.,ASSFSEGANSPLH
TRBV5-4,.,ASSLAGGTGGANVLT
TRBV5-4,.,ASSFGLAGDAGELF
TRBV21-1,once,ASSKRSRRAAKNIQY
TRBV7-9,.,ASNSPPQETQY
TRBV4-1,.,ASSRQTGTSYEQY
TRBV5-6,.,ASSLRQGDGYT
TRBV4-3,.,ASSQESGRYNTGELF
TRBV6-2/TRBV6-3,.,ASSPTSPSQPQH
TRBV13,.,ASSFRLAGSFQETQY
TRBV2,.,ASSGSGYSSGEQF
TRBV5-1,.,ASSAGTVQETQY
TRBV19,.,ATSSGQGLYSNQPQH
TRBV6-1,.,ASSEAAYSYEQY
TRBV7-9,.,ASLETAGNTIY
TRBV5-6,.,ASSLGGGKTYEQY
TRBV11-1,once,ASSIAGGPPDTQY
TRBV6-5,.,ASSLVDRGNQPQH
TRBV21-1,.,ASSKRKVRVNQPQH
TRBV28,.,ASSFRDRGSQPQH
TRBV2,.,ASSERRTDLAGTEAF
TRBV7-9,.,ASSPWGGGTFAEAF